This entry concerns a single T cell receptor (beta chain). Its antigen is unidentified. This sample was included in a study of T cell clonotyping in hematopoietic cell transplantation. Study context: Cytoreduction preceded collection of pretransplant recipient samples. Study-level findings and limits: At the given depth, recipient repertoires were over 95% de novo clonotypes. Graft donor and pretransplant recipient Inverse Simpson Index values predicted broader posttransplant TCR diversity.

The CDR3 extends over 16 amino acids. Germline values: CDR1 SGHTS, CDR2 YDEGEE. Trimming took 2 bases from V and 4 from J, leaving 15 bases between them. This table comes from immunoSEQ multiplex PCR, and its TCRdb copy is limited to in-frame clones, with some not included. This table holds some 36,000 clones, roughly 95% found once. Time point noted: recipient sample about 28 days before transplant, after cytoreduction. Samples: about 28 days before transplant, then days 30, 100 and 180 after. This sample comprised peripheral blood mononuclear cells, obtained before stem cell transplant. This receptor was taken from a man aged 40-49 years with chronic myeloid leukemia. Some clones in this sample may be carry-over from other donors' samples. V usage is TRBV5-8 and J usage is TRBJ2-2; tentative D call: TRBD2 (6 bases). In DNA, the CDR3 is TGTGCCAGCAGCTTTAAGCGGGTAGGACCCACCGGGGAGCTGTTTTTT. Translation: CASSFKRVGPTGELFF.